The following is a TCR beta chain sequence with its context. This sample is drawn from a study of blood T cell repertoires in COVID-19. At the level of the study: Some COVID-19 samples were acute and others convalescent; all came from the United States, Italy and Spain.

Original analysis: Scientists estimated how many nucleated cells there were by amplifying reference gene primers. TCRdb's table, derived via immunoSEQ multiplex PCR, lists solely in-frame clones and lacks some. V and J calls and clone size are copied from that table; D and trimming were computed from the DNA. There are roughly 570,000 clones in the sample; approximately 91% occur only once, and around 7.8% lies in the top ten. From germline, CDR1 is SEHNR and CDR2 FQNEAQ (reference sequence). Deletions cut 7 bases from V and 0 bases from J, with 21 bases between. The length of the CDR3 is 17 residues.

The receptor was derived from a woman aged 45-59 years with COVID-19, enrolled during active disease. Sequenced material: peripheral blood. This chain connects TRBV7-9 to TRBJ1-1; D perhaps matches TRBD1 (5 bases). CDR3 bases: TGTGCCAGCAACCCCAATGGGCGATGGGGCATGAACACTGAAGCTTTCTTT. Translating it yields CASNPNGRWGMNTEAFF.